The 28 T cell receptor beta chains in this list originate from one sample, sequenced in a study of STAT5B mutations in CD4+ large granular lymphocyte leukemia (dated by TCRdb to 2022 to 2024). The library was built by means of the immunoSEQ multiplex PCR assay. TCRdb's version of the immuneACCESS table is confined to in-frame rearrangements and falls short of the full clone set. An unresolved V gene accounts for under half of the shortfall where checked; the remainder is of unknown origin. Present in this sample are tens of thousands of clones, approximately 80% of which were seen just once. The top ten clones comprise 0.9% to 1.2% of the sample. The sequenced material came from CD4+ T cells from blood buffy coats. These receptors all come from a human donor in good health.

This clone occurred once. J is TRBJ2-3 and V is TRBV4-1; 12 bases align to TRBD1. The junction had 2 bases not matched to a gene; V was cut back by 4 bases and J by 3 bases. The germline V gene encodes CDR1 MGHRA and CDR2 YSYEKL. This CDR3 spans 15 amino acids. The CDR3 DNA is TGCGCCAGCAGCCCGGGACAGGGGGCGACAGATACGCAGTATTTT. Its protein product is CASSPGQGATDTQYF.

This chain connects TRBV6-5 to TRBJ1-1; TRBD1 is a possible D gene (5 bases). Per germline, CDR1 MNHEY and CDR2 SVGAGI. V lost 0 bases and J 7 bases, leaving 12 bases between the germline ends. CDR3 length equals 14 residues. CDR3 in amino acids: CASSYSTGAFEAFF. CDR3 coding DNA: TGTGCCAGCAGTTACTCGACCGGGGCCTTTGAAGCTTTCTTT.

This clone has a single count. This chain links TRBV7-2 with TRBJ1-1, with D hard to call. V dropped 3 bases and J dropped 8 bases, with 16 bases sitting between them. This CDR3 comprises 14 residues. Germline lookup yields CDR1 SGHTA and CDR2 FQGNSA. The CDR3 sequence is CASSLGPGSGEAFF. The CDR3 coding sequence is TGTGCCAGCAGCTTGGGTCCCGGATCTGGAGAAGCTTTCTTT.

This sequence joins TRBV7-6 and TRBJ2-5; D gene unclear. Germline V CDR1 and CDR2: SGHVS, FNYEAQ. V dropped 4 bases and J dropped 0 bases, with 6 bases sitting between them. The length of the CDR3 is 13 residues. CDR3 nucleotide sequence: TGTGCCAGCAGCTCCCCGTACCAAGAGACCCAGTACTTC. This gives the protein CASSSPYQETQYF. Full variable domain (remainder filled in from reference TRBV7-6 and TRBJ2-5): GAGVSQSPRYKVTKRGQDVALRCDPISGHVSLYWYRQALGQGPEFLTYFNYEAQQDKSGLPNDRFSAERPEGSISTLTIQRTEQRDSAMYRCASSSPYQETQYFGPGTRLLVL.

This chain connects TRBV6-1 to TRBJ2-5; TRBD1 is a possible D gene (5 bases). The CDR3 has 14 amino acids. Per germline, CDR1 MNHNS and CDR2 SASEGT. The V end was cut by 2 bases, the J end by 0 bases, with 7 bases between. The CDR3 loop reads CASSESGYQETQYF. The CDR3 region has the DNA TGTGCCAGCAGTGAATCAGGGTACCAAGAGACCCAGTACTTC.

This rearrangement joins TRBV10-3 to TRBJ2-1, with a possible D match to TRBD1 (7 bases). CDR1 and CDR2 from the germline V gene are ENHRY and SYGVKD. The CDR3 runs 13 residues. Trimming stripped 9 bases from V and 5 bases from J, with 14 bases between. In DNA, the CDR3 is TGTGCCATTCGACAGGGCGGGGACAATGAGCAGTTCTTC. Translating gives CAIRQGGDNEQFF.

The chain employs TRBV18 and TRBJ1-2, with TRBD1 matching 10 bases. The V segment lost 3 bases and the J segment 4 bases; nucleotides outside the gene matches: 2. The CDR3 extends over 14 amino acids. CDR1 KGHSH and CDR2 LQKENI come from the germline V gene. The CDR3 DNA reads TGTGCCAGCTCACCGGGACAGGGGACCTATGGCTACACCTTC. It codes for CASSPGQGTYGYTF.

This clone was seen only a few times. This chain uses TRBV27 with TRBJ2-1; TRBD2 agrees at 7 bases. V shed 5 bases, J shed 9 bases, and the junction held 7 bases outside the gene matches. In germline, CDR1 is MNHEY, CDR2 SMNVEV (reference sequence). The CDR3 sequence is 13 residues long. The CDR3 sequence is CASSHRLAGEQFF. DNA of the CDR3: TGTGCCAGCAGTCACCGACTAGCTGGTGAGCAGTTCTTC.

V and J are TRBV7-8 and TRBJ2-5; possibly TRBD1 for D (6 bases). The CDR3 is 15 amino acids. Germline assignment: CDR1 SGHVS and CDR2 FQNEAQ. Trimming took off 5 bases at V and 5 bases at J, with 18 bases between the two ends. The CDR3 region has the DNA TGTGCCAGCAGCCTCCGGGACCAGGGGCGTGAGACCCAGTACTTC. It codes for CASSLRDQGRETQYF.

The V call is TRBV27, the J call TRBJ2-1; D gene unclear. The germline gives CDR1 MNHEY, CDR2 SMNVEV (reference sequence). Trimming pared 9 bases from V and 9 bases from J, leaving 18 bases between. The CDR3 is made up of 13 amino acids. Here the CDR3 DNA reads TGTGCCAGTTTTGGGGTGGGTCGGTTTGAGCAGTTCTTC. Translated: CASFGVGRFEQFF.

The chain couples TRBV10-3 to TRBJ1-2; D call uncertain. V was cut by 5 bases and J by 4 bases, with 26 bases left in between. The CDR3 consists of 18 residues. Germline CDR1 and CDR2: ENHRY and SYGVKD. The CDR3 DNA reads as TGTGCCATCAGTTTAGGGTTTCGAGGCGGGGAAATTGGCTATGGCTACACCTTC. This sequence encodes CAISLGFRGGEIGYGYTF.

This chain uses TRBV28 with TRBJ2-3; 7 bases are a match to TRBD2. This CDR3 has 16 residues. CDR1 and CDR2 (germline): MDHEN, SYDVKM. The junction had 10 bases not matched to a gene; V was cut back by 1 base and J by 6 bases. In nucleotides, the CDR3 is TGTGCCAGCAGTTTATCGGCTAGCGGAGCGGGGGATACGCAGTATTTT. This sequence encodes CASSLSASGAGDTQYF.

The CDR3 nucleotides read TGTGCCAGCAGCCCCCGGACAGGGGCAAATGAAAAACTGTTTTTT. Encoded protein: CASSPRTGANEKLFF. The chain is built from TRBV9 and TRBJ1-4; 9 positions agree with TRBD1. The V gene end was trimmed by 4 bases and the J gene end by 5 bases; junction bases not matched to a gene: 6. Germline V gives CDR1 SGDLS, CDR2 YYNGEE. This CDR3 spans 15 amino acids.

CDR3 protein: CASSYSGLAGAGELFF. CDR3 DNA sequence: TGTGCCAGCAGTTACTCGGGGCTAGCGGGAGCCGGGGAGCTGTTTTTT. The chain recombines TRBV6-5 with TRBJ2-2; 10 bases fit TRBD2. V lost 0 bases and J lost 6; bases outside the gene matches: 4. Germline CDR1 is MNHEY and CDR2 is SVGAGI. The CDR3 sequence is 16 residues long.

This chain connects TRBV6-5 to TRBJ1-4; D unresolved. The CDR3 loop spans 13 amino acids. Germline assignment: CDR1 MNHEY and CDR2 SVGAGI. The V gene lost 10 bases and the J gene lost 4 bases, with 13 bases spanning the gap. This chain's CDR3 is CATSGSYNEKLFF. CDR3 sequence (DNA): TGTGCCACCTCAGGCAGCTATAATGAAAAACTGTTTTTT.

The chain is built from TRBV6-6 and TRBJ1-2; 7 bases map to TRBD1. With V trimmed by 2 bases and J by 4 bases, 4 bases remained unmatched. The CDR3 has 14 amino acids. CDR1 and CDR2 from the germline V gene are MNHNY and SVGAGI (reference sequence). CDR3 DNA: TGTGCCAGCAGTTACGATAGGGGGCCCTATGGCTACACCTTC. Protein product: CASSYDRGPYGYTF.

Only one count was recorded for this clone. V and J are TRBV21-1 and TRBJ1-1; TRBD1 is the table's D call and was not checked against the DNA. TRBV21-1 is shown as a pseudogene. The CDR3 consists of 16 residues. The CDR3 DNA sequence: TGTGCCAGCAGCCGGACAGGGATCTCCTTGAACACTGAAGCTTTCTTT. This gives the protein CASSRTGISLNTEAFF.

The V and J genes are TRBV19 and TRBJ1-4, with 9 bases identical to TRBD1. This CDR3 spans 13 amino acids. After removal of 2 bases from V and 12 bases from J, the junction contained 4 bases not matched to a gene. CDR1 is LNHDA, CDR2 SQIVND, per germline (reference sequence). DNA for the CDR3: TGTGCCAGTAGTATAACTCGGACAGGGGAACTGTTTTTT. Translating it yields CASSITRTGELFF.

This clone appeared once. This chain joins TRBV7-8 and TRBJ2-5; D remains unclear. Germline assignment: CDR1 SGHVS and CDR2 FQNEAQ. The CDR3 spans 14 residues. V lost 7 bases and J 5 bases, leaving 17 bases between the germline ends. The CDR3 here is CASTDTQGQETQYF. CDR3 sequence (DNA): TGTGCCAGCACCGACACGCAAGGGCAGGAGACCCAGTACTTC. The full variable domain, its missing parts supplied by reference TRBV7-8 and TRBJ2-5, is GAGVSQSPRYKVAKRGQDVALRCDPISGHVSLFWYQQALGQGPEFLTYFQNEAQLDKSGLPSDRFFAERPEGSVSTLKIQRTQQEDSAVYLCASTDTQGQETQYFGPGTRLLVL.

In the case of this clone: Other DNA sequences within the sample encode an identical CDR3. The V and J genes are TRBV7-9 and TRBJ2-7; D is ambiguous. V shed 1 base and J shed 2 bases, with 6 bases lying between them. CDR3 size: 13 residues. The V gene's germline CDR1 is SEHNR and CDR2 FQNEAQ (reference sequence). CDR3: CASSLDGTYEQYF. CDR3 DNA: TGTGCCAGCAGCTTAGACGGTACCTACGAGCAGTACTTC.

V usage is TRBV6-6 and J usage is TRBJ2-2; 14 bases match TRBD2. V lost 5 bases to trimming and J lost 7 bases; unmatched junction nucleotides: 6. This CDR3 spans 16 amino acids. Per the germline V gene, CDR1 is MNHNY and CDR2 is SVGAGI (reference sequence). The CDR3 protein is CASSRLAGGQYGELFF. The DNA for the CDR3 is TGTGCCAGCAGTCGACTAGCGGGGGGGCAGTACGGGGAGCTGTTTTTT.

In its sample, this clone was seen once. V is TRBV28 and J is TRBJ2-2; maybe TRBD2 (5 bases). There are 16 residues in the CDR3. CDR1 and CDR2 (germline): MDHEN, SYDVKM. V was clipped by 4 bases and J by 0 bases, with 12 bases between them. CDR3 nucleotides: TGTGCCAGCAGTTCCCGGTTTAGCGCGAACACCGGGGAGCTGTTTTTT. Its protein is CASSSRFSANTGELFF.

The CDR3 bases are TGTGCCAGCAGCTTAGAGCGGGAGTCCTACAATGAGCAGTTCTTC. Amino acid sequence: CASSLERESYNEQFF. The chain is built from TRBV11-2 and TRBJ2-1; TRBD2 matches 7 bases. Germline CDR1 and CDR2: SGHAT and FQNNGV. J was trimmed by 1 base and V by 0 bases; bases with no gene match: 0. This CDR3 spans 15 amino acids.

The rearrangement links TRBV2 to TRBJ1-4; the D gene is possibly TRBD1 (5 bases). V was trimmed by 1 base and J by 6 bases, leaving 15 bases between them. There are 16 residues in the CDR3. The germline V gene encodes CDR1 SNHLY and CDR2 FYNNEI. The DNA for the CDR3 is TGTGCCAGCAGTGAAGGTCGGGACCCCTTATATGAAAAACTGTTTTTT. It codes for CASSEGRDPLYEKLFF.

The CDR3 is CASSLAGSPAGDTQYF. CDR3 DNA: TGCGCCAGCAGCTTGGCCGGTAGCCCGGCTGGAGATACGCAGTATTTT. The rearrangement links TRBV5-1 to TRBJ2-3; D remains ambiguous. Germline CDR1 SGHRS, CDR2 YFSETQ. The length of the CDR3 is 16 residues. Trimming removed 0 bases at V and 5 bases at J, with 16 bases between.

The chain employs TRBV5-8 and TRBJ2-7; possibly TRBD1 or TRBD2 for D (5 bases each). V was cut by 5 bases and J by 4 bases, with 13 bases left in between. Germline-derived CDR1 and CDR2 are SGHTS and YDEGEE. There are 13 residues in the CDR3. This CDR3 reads CASRGRDGYEQYF. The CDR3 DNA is TGTGCCAGCAGGGGTAGGGACGGTTACGAGCAGTACTTC.

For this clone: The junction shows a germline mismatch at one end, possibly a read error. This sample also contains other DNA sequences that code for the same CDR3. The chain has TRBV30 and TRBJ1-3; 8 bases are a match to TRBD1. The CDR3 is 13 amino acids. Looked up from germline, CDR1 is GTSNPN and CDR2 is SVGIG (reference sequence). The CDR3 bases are TGTGCCGGTACAGGGGGGGCTGGGAACACCATATATTTT. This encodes CAGTGGAGNTIYF.

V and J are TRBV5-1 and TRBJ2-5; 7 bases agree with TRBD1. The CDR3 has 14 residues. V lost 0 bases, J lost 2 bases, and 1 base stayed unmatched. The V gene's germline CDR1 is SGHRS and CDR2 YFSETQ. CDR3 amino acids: CASSLAGQQETQYF. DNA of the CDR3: TGCGCCAGCAGCTTGGCGGGACAGCAAGAGACCCAGTACTTC.